The present TCR beta chain was sequenced within a study of regulatory T cells in long-lasting Graves disease. Study-wide findings and caveats: Persistent Graves' patients showed reduced TCR diversity versus newly diagnosed patients.

This CDR3 has 13 amino acids. V was cut by 1 base and J by 6 bases, with 6 bases left in between. Germline loops: CDR1 SGHAT, CDR2 FQNNGV. Libraries of TCR beta came from iRepertoire HTBI primers plus Arm-PCR of CDR3 regions. TCRdb re-called the multiplex PCR reads through MiXCR, storing one row per CDR3 protein. The sample lists a few hundred thousand distinct CDR3 sequences; about a quarter were seen once. This clonotype was counted ten times or more. Its antigen is unidentified. Regarding time point: persistent/refractory GD, antithyroid drugs over 5 years with positive TRAb. RNA extracted from PBMCs served as the sequencing template.

Material: peripheral blood mononuclear cells (PBMCs), obtained when the disease was refractory, from a patient treated with antithyroid drugs. V is TRBV11-2 and J is TRBJ2-2; D is ambiguous. The TCR originated in a female donor with Graves disease. As DNA, the CDR3 is TGTGCCAGCAGCTTAGTTCTCTCCGGGGAGCTGTTTTTT. This encodes CASSLVLSGELFF.